Shown below are 17 T cell receptor beta chains from a single sample sequenced in a study of blood T cells in healthy people across ages. Primed by a sample-barcoded 5' primer and a J-beta primer mix, a second PCR proceeded for roughly 7 to 12 cycles. A single record per CDR3 protein comes from TCRdb applying MiXCR to the 5' RACE reads. The table lists about 1.4 million distinct CDR3 sequences, roughly 60% of them singletons. Sequenced input: blood. The receptors derive from a man aged 18 to 30 in good health.

This clonotype has a single count. The V and J genes are TRBV6-2 or TRBV6-3 and TRBJ2-7, with D maybe TRBD2 (6 bases). Germline assignment: CDR1 MNHEY and CDR2 SVGEGT. Trimming took 2 bases from V and 4 from J, leaving 12 bases between them. The length of the CDR3 is 14 residues. CDR3 DNA sequence: TGTGCCAGCAGTTACGGGACTCGGGGGTACGAGCAGTACTTC. As protein: CASSYGTRGYEQYF.

This clonotype showed up just a few times. A read error may produce the germline difference seen at one junction end. The J gene is TRBJ2-3, the V gene TRBV6-5, with D perhaps matching TRBD1 (5 bases). The CDR3 sequence is 12 residues long. Looked up from germline, CDR1 is MNHEY and CDR2 is SVGAGI. The DNA of the CDR3 is TGCGCCACGGGCAGGGCCTCAGATACGCAGTATTTT. It is translated as CATGRASDTQYF.

The chain uses TRBV4-3 and TRBJ1-6; D unclear. The V gene lost 0 bases and the J gene lost 4 bases, with 7 bases spanning the gap. This CDR3 is built from 15 residues. The germline V gene has CDR1 LGHNA and CDR2 YSLEER. The CDR3 DNA sequence: TGCGCCAGCAGCCAAGATAGCGGGTATAATTCACCCCTCCACTTT. This sequence encodes CASSQDSGYNSPLHF.

The chain combines TRBV4-1 with TRBJ2-7, with TRBD2 matching over 7 bases. Germline CDR1 is MGHRA and CDR2 is YSYEKL. Trimming removed 1 base from V and 3 bases from J; junction bases left unmatched: 6. There are 15 residues in the CDR3. The CDR3 spells CASSQVEGEGYEQYF. CDR3 DNA: TGCGCCAGCAGCCAAGTCGAAGGGGAGGGCTACGAGCAGTACTTC.

V usage is TRBV12-3 or TRBV12-4 and J usage is TRBJ2-2, with a tentative D call TRBD1 (5 bases). The CDR3 covers 15 residues. V lost 5 bases and J lost 2, with 12 bases in between. The CDR3 spells CASSADRINTGELFF. The CDR3 DNA reads as TGTGCCAGCAGTGCTGACAGAATTAACACCGGGGAGCTGTTTTTT.

Only a few counts were recorded for this clonotype. The V gene is TRBV2, the J gene TRBJ1-2, with unresolved D. This CDR3 spans 11 amino acids. The germline V and J ends were trimmed by 7 bases and 8 bases, with 11 bases remaining between them. CDR1 and CDR2 (germline): SNHLY, FYNNEI. The CDR3 loop is CASIGPGGYTF. The CDR3 region has the DNA TGTGCCAGCATCGGACCCGGCGGCTACACCTTC.

As for this clonotype: A junction boundary mismatches the germline segment, possibly from a read error. V usage is TRBV27 and J usage is TRBJ2-7, with D possibly being TRBD2 (6 bases). This CDR3 spans 14 amino acids. Per germline, CDR1 MNHEY and CDR2 SMNVEV (reference sequence). The CDR3 coding sequence is TGTGCCTGCAGTGACCACGGGAGCACCTACGAGCAGTACTTC. Translation: CACSDHGSTYEQYF.

This chain uses TRBV4-2 with TRBJ1-5; 9 bases match TRBD1. V lost 1 base to trimming and J lost 7 bases; unmatched junction nucleotides: 8. Per the germline V gene, CDR1 is LGHNA and CDR2 is YNFKEQ. The CDR3 covers 16 residues. CDR3 sequence: CASSQVWDREGQPQHF. The DNA of the CDR3 is TGTGCCAGCAGCCAAGTGTGGGACAGGGAAGGACAGCCCCAGCATTTT.

The chain has TRBV20-1 and TRBJ2-3, with 8 bases lining up with TRBD1. V trimming: 0 bases; J trimming: 0 bases; junction bases outside the gene matches: 2. Germline V gene lookup returns CDR1 DFQATT and CDR2 SNEGSKA (reference sequence). The CDR3 sequence is 15 residues long. The CDR3 here is CSAREGQASTDTQYF. CDR3 DNA sequence: TGCAGTGCTAGAGAGGGACAGGCAAGCACAGATACGCAGTATTTT.

This chain joins TRBV19 and TRBJ2-1; TRBD2 might be the D (5 bases). The DNA end favors TRBJ2-7, so the J call may be wrong. This CDR3 has 11 residues. The germline V gene has CDR1 LNHDA and CDR2 SQIVND (reference sequence). CDR3 sequence reads: CASTHGDEQYF. The CDR3 region has the DNA TGTGCCAGTACGCACGGGGACGAGCAGTACTTC.

The chain combines TRBV15 with TRBJ2-5, with 8 bases fitting TRBD1. The CDR3 has 14 residues. The germline gives CDR1 LNHNV, CDR2 YYDKDF (reference sequence). V shed 1 base and J 4 bases; nucleotides not matched to a gene: 2. CDR3 protein: CATSRARGLETQYF. CDR3 sequence (DNA): TGTGCCACCAGCAGAGCCAGGGGGCTAGAGACCCAGTACTTC.

A note on this clonotype: Mismatch with germline at one junction end may stem from a read error. This sequence joins TRBV4-2 and TRBJ2-7, with 8 nucleotides matching TRBD2. CDR1 LGHNA and CDR2 YNFKEQ come from the germline V gene. The CDR3 length is 15 residues. The CDR3 loop is CASSKDEAGVYEQYF. In DNA, the CDR3 is TGTGCCAGCAGCAAAGATGAAGCGGGGGTCTACGAGCAGTACTTC.

This clonotype was recorded once. The chain joins TRBV7-2 to TRBJ1-2; no firm D call. CDR1 is SGHTA, CDR2 FQGNSA, per germline. The germline V and J ends were trimmed by 7 bases and 4 bases, with 19 bases remaining between them. The CDR3 contains 15 residues. The CDR3 DNA follows: TGTGCCAGCACCAAGGGAGGTTCCCTCACCTATGGCTACACCTTC. The encoded protein is CASTKGGSLTYGYTF.

There are a few counts of this clonotype. The J gene is TRBJ2-7, the V gene TRBV5-1; 7 nucleotides match TRBD1. After removal of 5 bases from V and 6 bases from J, the junction contained 8 bases not matched to a gene. Germline CDR1 SGHRS, CDR2 YFSETQ. CDR3 length: 13 amino acids. CDR3 nucleotide sequence: TGCGCCAGCAGTTCACAGGGGAGTCCCGAGCAGTACTTC. Its protein product is CASSSQGSPEQYF. The whole variable domain, remainder taken from reference TRBV5-1 and TRBJ2-7, is KAGVTQTPRYLIKTRGQQVTLSCSPISGHRSVSWYQQTPGQGLQFLFEYFSETQRNKGNFPGRFSGRQFSNSRSEMNVSTLELGDSALYLCASSSQGSPEQYFGPGTRLTVT.

This rearrangement joins TRBV5-1 to TRBJ2-2; D gene unclear. Trimming stripped 4 bases from V and 5 bases from J, with 18 bases between. The germline CDR1 and CDR2 sequences are SGHRS and YFSETQ. This CDR3 is 16 amino acids long. The CDR3 spells CASSRTLQTRTGELFF. CDR3 nucleotides: TGCGCCAGCAGCCGTACGTTGCAGACCAGGACCGGGGAGCTGTTTTTT.

Notes on this clonotype: This CDR3 fails to terminate in the conserved phenylalanine or tryptophan, so it likely reflects a read error. The DNA is left out, because the CDR3 cannot be placed on it with certainty; the CDR3 is given as TCRdb lists it. V gene TRBV11-2 combines with J gene TRBJ2-3; TRBD2 was called by the table and not checked on the DNA. Including both end residues, the CDR3 is 17 amino acids long. The germline V gene has CDR1 SGHAT and CDR2 FQNNGV. CDR3 region: CASSLALGTSGGKEQYL.

V is TRBV11-2 and J is TRBJ2-5; 11 bases are a match to TRBD1. The J call is doubtful: the DNA matches TRBJ2-7 better. The CDR3 covers 17 residues. From germline, CDR1 is SGHAT and CDR2 FQNNGV. The CDR3 reads CASNLWGMGQGGYEQYF. The CDR3 nucleotides are TGTGCCAGCAACCTTTGGGGGATGGGACAGGGGGGGTACGAGCAGTACTTC.